The 12 T cell receptor beta chains listed next were all sequenced from one sample in a study of CD8 T cells in ankylosing spondylitis. MiXCR was run by TCRdb on the 5' RACE reads, yielding one entry per CDR3 protein. Of fewer than 250,000 distinct CDR3 sequences listed, 32% were seen once; the top ten hold around 4.4%. The sequenced material came from blood, either unsorted or a sorted T cell fraction (not recorded which). Receptors were obtained from a male donor with ankylosing spondylitis or in good health (not recorded which).

The rearrangement links TRBV27 to TRBJ1-1; D perhaps matches TRBD1 (5 bases). Germline V CDR1 and CDR2: MNHEY, SMNVEV (reference sequence). The CDR3 runs 15 residues. Trimming removed 6 bases at V and 0 bases at J, with 14 bases between. The CDR3 bases are TGTGCCAGCAGCCCTGTTGGGGGAATGAACACTGAAGCTTTCTTT. This sequence encodes CASSPVGGMNTEAFF.

The chain couples TRBV10-3 to TRBJ2-7; TRBD1 is a possible D gene (6 bases). The CDR3 is 12 residues long. Germline values: CDR1 ENHRY, CDR2 SYGVKD. Trimming took off 8 bases at V and 5 bases at J, with 13 bases between the two ends. The CDR3 bases are TGTGCCATCGGAGAAACAGGGAACGAGCAGTACTTC. This encodes CAIGETGNEQYF.

V and J are TRBV29-1 and TRBJ2-5; 8 bases fit TRBD2. The CDR3 runs 12 residues. Germline V gene data show CDR1 as SQVTM and CDR2 as ANQGSEA. Losses at the gene ends were 5 bases for V and 4 bases for J; bases not matched to a gene: 3. The CDR3 bases are TGCAGCGTTATGGCGGGGGGAGAGACCCAGTACTTC. This sequence encodes CSVMAGGETQYF.

This clonotype was observed a handful of times. The chain links TRBV6-1 to TRBJ2-7, with 9 bases aligning to TRBD1. This CDR3 is 14 amino acids long. Per the germline V gene, CDR1 is MNHNS and CDR2 is SASEGT. The junction had 5 bases not matched to a gene; V was cut back by 6 bases and J by 2 bases. CDR3 protein: CASRGQGSAYEQYF. The CDR3 DNA reads TGTGCCAGCAGGGGACAGGGTTCGGCCTACGAGCAGTACTTC.

In this sample, this clonotype turned up a few times. The chain uses TRBV20-1 and TRBJ2-1; D may correspond to TRBD1 or TRBD2 (6 bases each). Germline lookup yields CDR1 DFQATT and CDR2 SNEGSKA (reference sequence). The CDR3 runs to 15 residues. Trimming pared 3 bases from V and 2 bases from J, leaving 14 bases between. CDR3 amino acids: CSASGGPATYNEQFF. In nucleotides, the CDR3 is TGCAGTGCTAGTGGGGGGCCAGCGACCTACAATGAGCAGTTCTTC.

The DNA of the CDR3 is TGTGCCAGCAGCCCACGGGGAGGTACGCAGTATTTT. Protein product: CASSPRGGTQYF. The chain uses TRBV9 and TRBJ2-3; D perhaps matches TRBD2 (6 bases). The CDR3 is 12 amino acids. V gave up 4 bases and J gave up 8 bases, with 11 bases separating them. CDR1 and CDR2 (germline): SGDLS, YYNGEE.

V gene TRBV20-1 combines with J gene TRBJ2-3; TRBD2 matches 7 bases. The CDR3 loop spans 15 amino acids. The germline V gene encodes CDR1 DFQATT and CDR2 SNEGSKA (reference sequence). Losses at the gene ends were 6 bases for V and 3 bases for J; bases not matched to a gene: 12. The CDR3 sequence is CSAFVAGVATDTQYF. The CDR3 DNA follows: TGCAGTGCGTTTGTGGCGGGGGTGGCGACAGATACGCAGTATTTT.

This clonotype was counted between two and nine times. The J gene is TRBJ2-1, the V gene TRBV24-1; 7 bases line up with TRBD1. Germline V gene lookup returns CDR1 KGHDR and CDR2 SFDVKD. The CDR3 loop spans 15 amino acids. V shed 3 bases, J shed 10 bases, and the junction held 11 bases outside the gene matches. The CDR3 here is CATSDNIRGLDEQFF. The CDR3 DNA is TGTGCCACCAGTGATAATATTAGGGGGCTGGACGAGCAGTTCTTC.

This clonotype was found a few times. The chain joins TRBV12-3 or TRBV12-4 to TRBJ1-5, with 7 bases lining up with TRBD1. There are 15 residues in the CDR3. The V and J ends lost 6 bases and 5 bases, in that order; junction bases with no gene match: 10. For the CDR3, the DNA is TGTGCCAGCAGCCCCTCAGACAGGGTCGATCAGCCCCAGCATTTT. This translates into CASSPSDRVDQPQHF.

This clonotype has more than one count but fewer than ten. V usage is TRBV10-3 and J usage is TRBJ1-3; possible D gene TRBD1, 5 bases. The germline V gene has CDR1 ENHRY and CDR2 SYGVKD. This CDR3 has 14 residues. The V end lost 7 bases, the J end lost 0 bases, and 10 bases lay between the germline ends. The CDR3 protein is CAIKETGSGNTIYF. The CDR3 nucleotides read TGTGCCATCAAAGAAACAGGCTCTGGAAACACCATATATTTT.

This chain links TRBV12-3 or TRBV12-4 with TRBJ2-4; a possible D gene is TRBD1 (6 bases). This CDR3 is built from 14 residues. The V and J ends lost 6 bases and 0 bases respectively, with 9 bases between them. CDR3 nucleotides: TGTGCCAGCAGGCTGGACAGAGCCAAAAACATTCAGTACTTC. Encoded protein: CASRLDRAKNIQYF.

This clonotype was picked up many times. This rearrangement joins TRBV6-5 to TRBJ2-7; D not resolved. Germline-derived CDR1 and CDR2 are MNHEY and SVGAGI. V was cut by 4 bases and J by 4 bases, with 5 bases left in between. This CDR3 is 11 amino acids long. The CDR3 coding sequence is TGTGCCAGCAGTTCCGTGTACGAGCAGTACTTC. Translating gives CASSSVYEQYF.